Listed below are T cell receptor beta chains from one sample, sequenced in a study of OX40 agonist ivuxolimab in advanced cancers. The protocol was immunoSEQ multiplex PCR, while the TCRdb copy is restricted to in-frame clones and leaves out a portion. The table records tens of thousands of clones, approximately 90% of them present only once. This specimen consisted of CD4+ or CD8+ T cells sorted from blood, obtained in a trial of the OX40 agonist ivuxolimab. The source of these receptors is an adult with an advanced solid tumor such as melanoma, head and neck, liver or kidney cancer. The CDR3 runs from the conserved cysteine through the conserved F or W. D genes are given only for firm matches. Rows may omit the clone size; those that give it use once, few, many or a size class.

CDR3 DNA	CDR3 protein	CDR3 length	J gene	V gene	D gene	clone size
TGCGCCAGCAGCTTGGAAGGGGCCCAGAGCTCTGGAAACACCATATATTTT	CASSLEGAQSSGNTIYF	17	TRBJ1-3	TRBV5-1	.	few
TGTGCCAGCAGCTTGACAGAACAAGAGACCCAGTACTTC	CASSLTEQETQYF	13	TRBJ2-5	TRBV7-9	.	.
TGTGCCAGCACCCCGGGGTCGCCGTCCTACGAGCAGTACTTC	CASTPGSPSYEQYF	14	TRBJ2-7	TRBV28	.	.
TGTGCCAGCACCAGGACAGGAGAGAACTACGAGCAGTACTTC	CASTRTGENYEQYF	14	TRBJ2-7	TRBV6-5	TRBD1	.
TGTGCCAGCAGCTACAGGACAGCAAACACCGGGGAGCTGTTTTTT	CASSYRTANTGELFF	15	TRBJ2-2	TRBV7-2	.	.
TGTGCCAGCAGCTCTCTGCCCCTAAACTACAATGAGCAGTTCTTC	CASSSLPLNYNEQFF	15	TRBJ2-1	TRBV27	.	.
TGTGCCAGCAGCTTCACGGAGGGGATGAACACTGAAGCTTTCTTT	CASSFTEGMNTEAFF	15	TRBJ1-1	TRBV11-2	.	medium-sized
TGTGCCAGCAGCACAAAGACTAGCGGGGGGGCAGAGACCCAGTACTTC	CASSTKTSGGAETQYF	16	TRBJ2-5	TRBV5-4	TRBD2	.
TGTGCCAGCACCCGGGACAGCAATAGCAATCAGCCCCAGCATTTT	CASTRDSNSNQPQHF	15	TRBJ1-5	TRBV6-5	TRBD1	once
TGTGCCAGCAGCGTAGAAGACGTCGGGGCAGATACGCAGTATTTT	CASSVEDVGADTQYF	15	TRBJ2-3	TRBV9	.	.
TGCGCCAGCAGCTTGGAAGGAACGCAGTATTTT	CASSLEGTQYF	11	TRBJ2-3	TRBV5-1	.	.
TGCGCCAGCAGCCCTGGGGGGGTAAACACCATATATTTT	CASSPGGVNTIYF	13	TRBJ1-3	TRBV4-1	.	.
TGTGCCAGCAGCTCTGACAGGAACGCGAAGTACTTC	CASSSDRNAKYF	12	TRBJ2-7	TRBV28	.	few
TGTGCCACCCGCGACTCGGTGGCGAGCACCGGGGAGCTGTTTTTT	CATRDSVASTGELFF	15	TRBJ2-2	TRBV10-3	.	once
TGTGCCAGCAGCTCCATCAGCGGGAGGAACACCGGGGAGCTGTTTTTT	CASSSISGRNTGELFF	16	TRBJ2-2	TRBV11-3	TRBD2	.
TGTGCCAGCAGCGTAGCGCAGGGGGCAGGGGCCAACGTCCTGACTTTC	CASSVAQGAGANVLTF	16	TRBJ2-6	TRBV9	TRBD1	.
TGCGCCAGCAGCTTGGCCGCATCGGGTAAGGTCGGCGAGCAGTACTTC	CASSLAASGKVGEQYF	16	TRBJ2-7	TRBV5-1	.	.
TGTGCCAGCAGGTTAGGACAGGGGGCCAACGTCCTGACTTTC	CASRLGQGANVLTF	14	TRBJ2-6	TRBV6-5	.	once
TGTGCCAGCAGCTTAAGGGCCGGGACTAGCGGGAATGAGCAGTTCTTC	CASSLRAGTSGNEQFF	16	TRBJ2-1	TRBV7-3	TRBD2	.
TGTGCCAGCACCTCCTCAACAGTCTCTGGAAACACCATATATTTT	CASTSSTVSGNTIYF	15	TRBJ1-3	TRBV6-6	.	.
TGTGCCAGCAGCCTCCACACGGGACTAGCGGGAGGGGGCCAAGAGACCCAGTACTTC	CASSLHTGLAGGGQETQYF	19	TRBJ2-5	TRBV7-2	TRBD2	once
TGTGCCAGCAGGGATGGACAGTTGAACACTGAAGCTTTCTTT	CASRDGQLNTEAFF	14	TRBJ1-1	TRBV2	.	.
TGCGCCAGCAGCCAAGATACAGCCTCTGGAAACACCATATATTTT	CASSQDTASGNTIYF	15	TRBJ1-3	TRBV4-3	.	.
TGTGCCAGCAGCTTAGCACTAGCGGGAGGGGACAATGAGCAGTTCTTC	CASSLALAGGDNEQFF	16	TRBJ2-1	TRBV7-7	TRBD2	.
TGCGCCAGCAGCTTGCTAGCGGATAGCTCCTACAATGAGCAGTTCTTC	CASSLLADSSYNEQFF	16	TRBJ2-1	TRBV5-1	TRBD2	.